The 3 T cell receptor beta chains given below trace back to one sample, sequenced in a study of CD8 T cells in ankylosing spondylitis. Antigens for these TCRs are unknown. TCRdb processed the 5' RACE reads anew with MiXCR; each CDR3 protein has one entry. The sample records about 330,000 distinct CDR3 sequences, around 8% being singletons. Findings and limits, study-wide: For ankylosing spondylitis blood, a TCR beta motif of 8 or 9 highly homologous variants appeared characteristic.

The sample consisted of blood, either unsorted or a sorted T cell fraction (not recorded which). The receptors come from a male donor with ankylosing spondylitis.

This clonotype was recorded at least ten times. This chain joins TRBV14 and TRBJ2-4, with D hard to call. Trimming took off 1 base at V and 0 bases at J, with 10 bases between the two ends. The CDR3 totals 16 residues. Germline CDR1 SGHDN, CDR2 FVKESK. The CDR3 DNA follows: TGTGCCAGCAGCCAAGGGATGCTTCTAGCCAAAAACATTCAGTACTTC. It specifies CASSQGMLLAKNIQYF.

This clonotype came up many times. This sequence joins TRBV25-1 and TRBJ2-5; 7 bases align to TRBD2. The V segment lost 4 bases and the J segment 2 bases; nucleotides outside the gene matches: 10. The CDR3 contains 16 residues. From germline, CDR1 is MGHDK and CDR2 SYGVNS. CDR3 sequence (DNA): TGTGCCAGCAGTGGGTCTAGCGGAGCCCCACAAGAGACCCAGTACTTC. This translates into CASSGSSGAPQETQYF.

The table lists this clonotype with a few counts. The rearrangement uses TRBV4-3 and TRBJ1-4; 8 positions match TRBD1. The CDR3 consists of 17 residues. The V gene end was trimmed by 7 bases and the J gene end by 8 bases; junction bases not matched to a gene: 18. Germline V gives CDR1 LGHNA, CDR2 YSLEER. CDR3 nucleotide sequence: TGCGCCAGCAAACCAGGGACAGGTTCGTTCTCTGGCGAAAAACTGTTTTTT. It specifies CASKPGTGSFSGEKLFF.